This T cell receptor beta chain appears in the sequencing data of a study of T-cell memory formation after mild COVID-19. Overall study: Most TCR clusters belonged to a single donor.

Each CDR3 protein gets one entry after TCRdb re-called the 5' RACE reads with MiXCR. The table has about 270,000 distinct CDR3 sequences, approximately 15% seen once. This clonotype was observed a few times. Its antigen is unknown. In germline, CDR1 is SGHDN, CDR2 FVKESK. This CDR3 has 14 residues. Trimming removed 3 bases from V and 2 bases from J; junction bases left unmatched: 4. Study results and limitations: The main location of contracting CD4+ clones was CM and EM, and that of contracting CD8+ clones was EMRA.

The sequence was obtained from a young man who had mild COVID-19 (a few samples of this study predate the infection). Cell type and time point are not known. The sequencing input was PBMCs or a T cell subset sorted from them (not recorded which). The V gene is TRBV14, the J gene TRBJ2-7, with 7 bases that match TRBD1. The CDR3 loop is CASSQFQGAYEQYF. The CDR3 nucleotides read TGTGCCAGCAGCCAGTTCCAGGGGGCCTACGAGCAGTACTTC. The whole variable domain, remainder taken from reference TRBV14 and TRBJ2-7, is EAGVTQFPSHSVIEKGQTVTLRCDPISGHDNLYWYRRVMGKEIKFLLHFVKESKQDESGMPNNRFLAERTGGTYSTLKVQPAELEDSGVYFCASSQFQGAYEQYFGPGTRLTVT.